This TCR beta chain was sequenced for a study of T cell responses to AZD1222 COVID-19 vaccine (TCRdb year 2021). Context from the whole study: AZD1222 recipients given second doses at about 4 weeks or at about 12 weeks were pooled, since spike-specific TCR depth and breadth were not found to differ between the two schedules. Trial participants were enrolled into age subgroups of 18-55, 56-69 and 70-plus years, which contained about 150, 27 and 61 TCR-sequenced participants, respectively. A total of just over 230 trial participants underwent TCR sequencing, of whom 200 to 220 received two doses of AZD1222 and 26 received two doses of the MenACWY control vaccine.

The CDR3 runs 13 residues from the cysteine to the phenylalanine. Only the CDR3 portion is preserved as DNA: 39 bases, with reading frame beginning at the first base. CDR1 and CDR2, per the germline V gene, are MDHEN and SYDVKM. Germline trimming: 6 bases from V, 5 bases from J; junction bases outside gene matches: 5. The CDR3 regions of human TCRbeta chains were analyzed by immunosequencing. Per the authors' processing: Repertoire TCRs were matched against a reference library of SARS-CoV-2-specific TCRs generated with the MIRA antigen-specificity platform. Breadth meant the fraction of unique TCRs that were SARS-CoV-2-associated, whereas depth meant the fraction of total T cells that were SARS-CoV-2-associated. Each spike-specific TCR was assigned to its reactive spike region and to a CD4 or CD8 class using the MIRA data. Log10-transformed breadth and depth values were compared by one-way ANOVA with Sidak's multiple comparisons tests. TCRdb mirrors the immuneACCESS table, restricted to in-frame sequences. Some clones are absent from its copies; in checked studies, under half trace to an unresolved V gene, and the reason for the others is unknown. The V and J calls and clone size come from that table; D and trimming were worked out from the DNA. The sample table holds about 120,000 clones, of which 70% to 90% were seen once. The top ten hold 6.5% to 9.5% of the sample.

As regards this clone: Its antigen is still unknown. No per-base quality is available; no much larger clone lies one base away.

The sample's time point label is to be understood as: baseline before first vaccination. Samples from vaccinated people were obtained from the UK trials COV001 and COV002, which included a single-blind randomized controlled phase 2/3 trial of AZD1222 (ChAdOx1 nCoV-19) in healthy adults. For TCRbeta chain sequencing, PBMC samples from trial participants were taken at day 0 and at day 28 after the second dose. What the research found in general, with its limitations: Conclusions about previously exposed vaccinees were limited because only six AZD1222 recipients were SARS-CoV-2 seropositive at baseline. A significant rise in spike-specific TCR breadth and depth was observed after two AZD1222 doses relative to day 0 and relative to MenACWY recipients. Nearly half of unique spike-specific TCRs reportedly recognized epitopes outside regions mutated in the B.1.351 and B.1.1.7 variants. No day 14 peak-response samples were available, so repertoires were characterized only after the peak T cell response. The 56-69-year group was small, and its depth increase did not reach significance, likely because of low power. Participants were mostly white British, with more females than males. The authors suggested clonal diversity may have been underestimated. Vaccine-associated CD4 TCRs spanned the whole spike protein, with dominant responses in regions 160-218 and 743-854.

The sequence was collected from an adult in good health. The source material was peripheral blood, sampled on day 0 of AZD1222 vaccination. The sequence links TRBV28 to TRBJ2-7; 9 bases in between match TRBD1. The base sequence is TGTGCCAGCAGCCCTACAGGGGGCAACGAGCAGTACTTC. Its coded protein is CASSPTGGNEQYF.